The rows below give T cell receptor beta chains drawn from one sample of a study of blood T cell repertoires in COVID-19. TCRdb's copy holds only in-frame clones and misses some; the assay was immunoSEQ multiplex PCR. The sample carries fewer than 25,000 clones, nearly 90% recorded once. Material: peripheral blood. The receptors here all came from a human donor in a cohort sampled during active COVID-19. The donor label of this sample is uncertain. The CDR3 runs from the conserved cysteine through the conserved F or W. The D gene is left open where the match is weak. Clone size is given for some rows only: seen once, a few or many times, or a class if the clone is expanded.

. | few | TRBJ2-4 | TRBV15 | TGTGCCACCAGCAGAGTGGGCCAGGGGAAAAACATTCAGTACTTC | CATSRVGQGKNIQYF
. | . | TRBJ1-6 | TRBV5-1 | TGCGCCAGCAGCTTAGGAGGGGATTCACCCCTCCACTTT | CASSLGGDSPLHF
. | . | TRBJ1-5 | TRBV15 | TGTGCCACCAGCAGAGGGGGCGGAAATCAGCCCCAGCATTTT | CATSRGGGNQPQHF
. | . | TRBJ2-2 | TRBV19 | TGTGCCAGTAGTATAGACGTGAACACCGGGGAGCTGTTTTTT | CASSIDVNTGELFF
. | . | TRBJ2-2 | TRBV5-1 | TGCGCCAGCAGCACGGGGTTTCCGAACACCGGGGAGCTGTTTTTT | CASSTGFPNTGELFF
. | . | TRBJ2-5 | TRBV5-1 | TGCGCCAGCAGCTTGGCTTACGGTCACCAAGAGACCCAGTACTTC | CASSLAYGHQETQYF
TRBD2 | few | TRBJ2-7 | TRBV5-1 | TGCGCCAGCAGCCCATGGACTAGCGGGAGTGCGAGGGGGCAGTACTTC | CASSPWTSGSARGQYF
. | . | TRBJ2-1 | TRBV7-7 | TGTGCCAGCAGCTTATCAGGAGGGGTCTACAATGAGCAGTTCTTC | CASSLSGGVYNEQFF
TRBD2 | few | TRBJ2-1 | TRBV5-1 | TGCGCCAGCAGCTTGGCCAGCGGGAGTCTGAATGAGCAGTTCTTC | CASSLASGSLNEQFF
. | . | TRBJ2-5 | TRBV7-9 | TGTGCCAGCAGCTTAGACGGAGGGGCCGGGACCCAGTACTTC | CASSLDGGAGTQYF
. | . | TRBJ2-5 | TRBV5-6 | TGTGCCAGCAGCTTACGGGAGACCCAGTACTTC | CASSLRETQYF
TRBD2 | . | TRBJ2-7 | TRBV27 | TGTGCCAGCAGTACCCAAGACCACTCTCTACGGGGGGGCTCTATCTCCGAGCAGTACTTC | CASSTQDHSLRGGSISEQYF
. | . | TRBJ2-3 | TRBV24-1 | TGTGCCACCAGTGATGGGGCCACAGATACGCAGTATTTT | CATSDGATDTQYF
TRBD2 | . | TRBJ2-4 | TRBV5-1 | TGCGCCAGCAGCTTGTCCGGGACTAGCGGGAGAGACATTCAGTACTTC | CASSLSGTSGRDIQYF
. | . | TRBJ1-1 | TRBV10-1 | TGCGCCAGCAGTGGGGACTCACTACCCGAGAAGGCTTTCTTT | CASSGDSLPEKAFF